These T cell receptor beta chains were read from a single sample in a study of blood T cell repertoires in COVID-19. Measured with immunoSEQ multiplex PCR; TCRdb has only the in-frame clones, and not every one. The repertoire holds under 250,000 clones, with approximately 88% as singletons. Sequenced: PBMCs or T cells enriched from blood (not recorded which). Every receptor here comes from a woman under 40 who had been exposed to COVID-19. CDR3s include the opening cysteine and the closing phenylalanine or tryptophan. A D gene is named only where the DNA matches it firmly. Clone size is shown for a subset of rows, as once, few, many or a class of expanded clone.

clone size,V gene,D gene,J gene,CDR3 DNA,CDR3 protein
few,TRBV25-1,NA,TRBJ2-2,TGTGCCAGCACTAGTCCAGGGTCCGGGGAGCTGTTTTTT,CASTSPGSGELFF
NA,TRBV5-1,TRBD1,TRBJ2-7,TGCGCCAGCAGCCTAGGGACAGACTACGAGCAGTACTTC,CASSLGTDYEQYF
NA,TRBV9,TRBD2,TRBJ2-1,TGTGCCAGCAGCGTCCTTGGCGGGAGGGCCGAAAATGAGCAGTTCTTC,CASSVLGGRAENEQFF
NA,TRBV25-1,NA,TRBJ1-2,TGTGCCAGCAGTGAACCGCTAAGGGGGAGCCATGGCTACACCTTC,CASSEPLRGSHGYTF
NA,TRBV9,NA,TRBJ2-7,TGTGCCAGCAGCCGTGACAGCTACGAGCAGTACTTC,CASSRDSYEQYF
NA,TRBV19,TRBD2,TRBJ2-2,TGTGCCAGTAGAATTCTAGCGGGGAACACCGGGGAGCTGTTTTTT,CASRILAGNTGELFF
NA,TRBV30,NA,TRBJ2-2,TGTGCCTGGAGTCGGGGGTCGTCGAACACCGGGGAGCTGTTTTTT,CAWSRGSSNTGELFF
NA,TRBV19,TRBD1,TRBJ1-2,TGTGCCAGTAGGCCTCTACAGGGGGCAGGGAGCTATGGCTACACCTTC,CASRPLQGAGSYGYTF
NA,TRBV2,NA,TRBJ1-2,TGTGCCAGCAGTGAAAAAGAGTACTATGGCTACACCTTC,CASSEKEYYGYTF
few,TRBV19,NA,TRBJ1-2,TGTGCCAGTAGTGGCGGATACTATGGCTACACCTTC,CASSGGYYGYTF
few,TRBV12-3/TRBV12-4,NA,TRBJ1-2,TGTGCCAGCAGTTTCACGGGAAACTATGGCTACACCTTC,CASSFTGNYGYTF
NA,TRBV2,TRBD1,TRBJ2-2,TGTGCCACTTGGACAGGGAGATACACCGGGGAGCTGTTTTTT,CATWTGRYTGELFF
NA,TRBV6-2/TRBV6-3,TRBD1,TRBJ1-5,TGTGCCAGCAGTTACTCGACAGGGGGCACTTCTAGCAATCAGCCCCAGCATTTT,CASSYSTGGTSSNQPQHF
NA,TRBV7-9,TRBD1,TRBJ2-1,TGTGCCAGCAGCCCGGACAGGGGTTACAATGAGCAGTTCTTC,CASSPDRGYNEQFF
few,TRBV9,NA,TRBJ1-1,TGTGCCAGCAGCCCCGGGGGGAGTTCCACTGAAGCTTTCTTT,CASSPGGSSTEAFF
NA,TRBV2,TRBD1,TRBJ2-3,TGTGCCAGCAAAGGCCCCAGGGGGCGAATCGTGACAGATACGCAGTATTTT,CASKGPRGRIVTDTQYF
NA,TRBV4-1,NA,TRBJ1-1,TGCGCCAGCAGCCAAGGGGCAGAAGCTTTCTTT,CASSQGAEAFF
NA,TRBV5-6,TRBD2,TRBJ2-1,TGTGCCAGCAGCTTGACGGGGACTAGGTTTTTAAATGAGCAGTTCTTC,CASSLTGTRFLNEQFF
NA,TRBV15,TRBD2,TRBJ2-5,TGTGCCACCAGCAGACTTAGCGGGAGAGAGACCCAGTACTTC,CATSRLSGRETQYF
NA,TRBV2,TRBD1,TRBJ1-1,TGTGCCAGCAGTAACGACAGGGGGCCTGAAGCTTTCTTT,CASSNDRGPEAFF
NA,TRBV15,TRBD2,TRBJ2-2,TGTGCCACCAGGCTAGCGGGAGGAGGGACCGGGGAGCTGTTTTTT,CATRLAGGGTGELFF
few,TRBV10-2,NA,TRBJ1-1,TGCGCCAGCAGAATAGAGAGGAACACTGAAGCTTTCTTT,CASRIERNTEAFF
NA,TRBV10-3,TRBD2,TRBJ2-3,TGTGCCATCAGTTATCAGCGGGAGTTCGAGCAGTATTTT,CAISYQREFEQYF
NA,TRBV7-9,TRBD1,TRBJ1-3,TGTGCCAGCAGCTTGTCGACAGGGGGCTCTGGAAACACCATATATTTT,CASSLSTGGSGNTIYF
NA,TRBV2,NA,TRBJ1-5,TGTGCCAGCAGTTTCGATCAGCCCCAGCATTTT,CASSFDQPQHF
NA,TRBV19,NA,TRBJ1-5,TGTGCCAGTAGTATAGGGCATTATAGCAATCAGCCCCAGCATTTT,CASSIGHYSNQPQHF
NA,TRBV15,TRBD1,TRBJ2-4,TGTGCCACCAGCAGAGATTGGTACAGGGGGAAAAACATTCAGTACTTC,CATSRDWYRGKNIQYF
NA,TRBV4-2,TRBD1,TRBJ1-2,TGTGCCAGCAGCCACGAGGGGACAGCCAAACTGGCTAACTATGGCTACACCTTC,CASSHEGTAKLANYGYTF
NA,TRBV5-1,TRBD2,TRBJ2-3,TGCGCCAGCAGCCCCGGAACTAGCGGTAGCGCGGTGGGTGCGCAGTATTTT,CASSPGTSGSAVGAQYF
NA,TRBV5-4,TRBD1,TRBJ2-1,TGTGCCAGCAGCCGAAGACAGGGGGCCTCCAATGAGCAGTTCTTC,CASSRRQGASNEQFF
NA,TRBV5-1,TRBD2,TRBJ2-1,TGCGCCAGCAGCTTGGGGTGGCTAGCGGGCGATGAGCAGTTCTTC,CASSLGWLAGDEQFF
NA,TRBV24-1,TRBD1,TRBJ1-2,TGTGCCACCAGTGTCCGGACAGGGGGTGGCTACACCTTC,CATSVRTGGGYTF
NA,TRBV18,TRBD1,TRBJ2-6,TGTGCCAGCTCACCCCGGACAGGGGAGGGGACAAACGTCCTGACTTTC,CASSPRTGEGTNVLTF
NA,TRBV9,TRBD1,TRBJ2-7,TGTGCCAGCAGCCCCACGACCCGGGACAGCTCCTACGAGCAGTACTTC,CASSPTTRDSSYEQYF
NA,TRBV7-9,TRBD2,TRBJ2-7,TGTGCCAGCAGCCCCGGTCTAGGACTAGCGGGAGAGGAGCAGTACTTC,CASSPGLGLAGEEQYF
NA,TRBV4-1,NA,TRBJ2-7,TGCGCCAGCAGCCAAGGTCCAGCGACCTCGGAGCAGTACTTC,CASSQGPATSEQYF
NA,TRBV10-1,NA,TRBJ2-5,TGCGCCAGCGGAGAAGAGACCCAGTACTTC,CASGEETQYF